This T cell receptor (beta chain) derives from a study of PD-1 blockade in classical Hodgkin lymphoma. Study-level information: Patients were infused with nivolumab 3 mg/kg every 2 weeks.

Regarding time point: cycle 4 day 1 (C4D1), after less than 7 weeks of nivolumab. Each of the patients experienced relapse following autologous stem cell transplantation, and their brentuximab vedotin exposure differed. The ends lost 6 bases at V and 1 base at J; junction bases unmatched: 12. Germline lookup yields CDR1 SGHRS and CDR2 YFSETQ. CDR3 length: 17 amino acids. Concerning this clone: Its specificity is unknown.

Study-level findings and limits: Patients were excluded if nivolumab began under 1 year after ASCT (the autologous transplant). Newly diagnosed and completely responding patients shared comparable baseline diversity. Before treatment, TCR diversity in newly diagnosed patients was reportedly lower than in healthy donors.

The data were produced by immunoSEQ multiplex PCR, yet TCRdb's version contains in-frame clones alone and is incomplete. The top ten hold 42% of the sample, which has roughly 7,100 clones, approximately 86% seen once. V and J are TRBV5-1 and TRBJ2-1; TRBD2 agrees at 8 bases. The input for sequencing was peripheral blood mononuclear cells (PBMCs), taken before the fourth cycle of nivolumab. The TCR sequence derives from a human donor with classical Hodgkin lymphoma. CDR3 sequence (DNA): TGCGCCAGCAAGTCTGGAGCGGGAGTCAGGTCCTACAATGAGCAGTTCTTC. It is translated as CASKSGAGVRSYNEQFF.